Below, one T cell receptor (beta chain) is given with its context. Different DNA sequences within this sample yield the same CDR3. This record belongs to a study of blood T cell repertoires in COVID-19. Looking at the study overall: Material from acute and convalescent COVID-19 was sourced from the United States, Italy and Spain.

Participant age was roughly 18 to 90 years, and participants resided in about 25 US areas. The CDR3 spans 14 residues. Germline CDR1 reads SGHNT; CDR2 reads YYREEE (reference sequence). V gave up 0 bases and J gave up 0 bases, with 6 bases separating them. The assay was immunoSEQ multiplex PCR, and TCRdb's table has in-frame clones only and misses some. The sample lists roughly 360,000 clones; 75% to 90% were seen once. Source material: PBMCs or T cells enriched from blood (not recorded which). The chain has TRBV5-4 and TRBJ1-1; D not resolved. The clonotype originates from a woman in her fifties or sixties who had recovered from COVID-19. Here the CDR3 reads CASSLGAMNTEAFF. The CDR3, as DNA: TGTGCCAGCAGCTTGGGGGCGATGAACACTGAAGCTTTCTTT.